This TCR beta chain comes out of a study of cytomegalovirus exposure and HLA in healthy donors (dated by TCRdb to about 2017). Turning to the overall study: An earlier analysis of some 500 of the donors reported more than 250 Gb of sequence data and roughly 100 million unique TCR beta sequences from about 200 million T cells. Roughly 300 gigabases of sequencing data and around 87 million unique TCR sequences were included in an early release covering about 700 HLA-typed donors. Among the approximately 400 genotyped donors, around 81% belonged to the genetic ancestry cluster associated with self-reported Caucasian donors. The study aimed to test whether cataloging public T cell receptors could reveal signatures of past pathogen exposure. Using immunosequencing, the study profiled T cell repertoires from about 610 subjects and related those repertoires to cytomegalovirus serostatus. In addition to the first cohort of 650 to 750 subjects, a separate validation cohort of 100 to 150 different subjects was used. To predict cytomegalovirus infection status, the study brought together high-throughput TCR immunosequencing, statistical association of individual TCRs with disease status, and machine learning. In a later analysis, previously published TCR beta repertoires from 550 to 750 donors were re-analyzed and high-resolution HLA genotyping was added so that TCR occurrence patterns could be studied. Rather than using new phenotypic data, the later analysis identified candidate immune exposures from TCR beta sequences and from how often those sequences occurred across donors. An earlier analysis of nearly 600 of the donors applied high-throughput TCR beta sequencing to assess whether each TCR beta V gene segment acted as functional or pseudogenic. Donor age, sex, ethnicity and CMV serostatus were compiled together with the repertoire data. In a later genetic analysis, genome-wide SNP genotypes for about 65% of the 666 donors were used, and that subset was treated as a discovery cohort. Every repertoire in the discovery cohort had been generated on one and the same sequencing platform. Both class I and class II loci were covered by HLA typing, at four-digit resolution. The number of donors typed differed by locus, with about 629-630 for A, B, C, DRB1 and DQB1, over 500 for DQA1, 606 for DPA1, and some 440 for DPB1. Four or five DR-DQ haplotypes were handled as single units for association and clustering, since linkage in the cohort was strong. Among roughly 400 genotyped donors of the cohort, an average of around 250,000 unique TCR beta nucleotide sequences was sequenced per donor, of which about 18% were non-productive. Points the paper makes about the study in general: Because counts were too low, roughly 18 rarely observed V segments, including chromosome 9 orphons, were left out of the earlier analysis of about 620 of the donors. In a later analysis, HLA-associated TCR beta chains were found to be more clonally expanded and to have lower generation probabilities than equally common non-associated chains. Broadly in line with IMGT annotations, most TCR beta V segments showed up in productive rearrangements about 90% or about 30% of the time in an earlier analysis of under 700 of the donors. Specific HLA alleles were associated with 15,000 to 20,000 TCR beta sequences at a false discovery rate of 0.05 in a later analysis. A further reported finding was that TCR beta sequences accurately predicted the HLA-A and HLA-B alleles for most subjects in the first cohort. According to a later genetic analysis, donors in an Asian-associated ancestry cluster had fewer N-insertions in productive TCRs than the approximately 610-donor mean. According to the authors, the approach could potentially be generalized to other disease states and immunological phenotypes. Only TCR beta chains were sequenced in this cohort, and the absence of alpha or paired-chain data limited detectable features. A group of highly shared sequence variants was considered likely to be a technical artifact of the sequencing pipeline. HLA typing was unavailable for some donors at each locus, so association tests used only the typed subset. A later genetic analysis associated a missense DCLRE1C variant with V-gene and J-gene trimming of TCR beta chains, and an independent cohort replicated the association. A later analysis found that TCR association rates varied across HLA loci, with DRB1 alleles showing the most associated TCRs and HLA-C alleles the fewest. Some IMGT-functional V segments, including TRBV6-2 and TRBV6-3, could not be told apart with the 87-base-pair reads, so those segments were excluded. In vitro tests confirmed that a few of the cytomegalovirus-associated TCR beta chains recognize cytomegalovirus antigens. In a later analysis, several top co-occurrence clusters were reported to appear linked to parvovirus B19, influenza, CMV and Epstein-Barr virus. Linkage disequilibrium might explain the correlated functional status among segregating V segments, but an unknown experimental factor could not be excluded. In both the original and validation cohorts, the classifier was reported to diagnose cytomegalovirus status with high specificity and sensitivity. When HLA alleles, especially DR and DQ, strongly co-occurred, attributing TCR associations to individual alleles was difficult. In a later analysis, most CMV-associated TCR beta chains were found to appear HLA-restricted, with HLA associations seemingly driven largely by CMV exposure. The study gave a list of roughly 150 TCR beta chains associated with cytomegalovirus. Most TCR sequences were seen in very few donors, while some public TCRs were found in many individuals. CMV serostatus was the only immune exposure information available for the cohort. The presence/absence analyses assumed that sequencing depth was roughly uniform across donors, and that assumption may not be true.

Libraries were constructed by the immunoSEQ multiplex PCR assay. The multiplex PCR relied on a mix of 60 forward primers for TCR Vbeta segments and 13 reverse primers for TCR Jbeta segments. Amplification of the CDR3 region of rearranged TCR beta genes was performed with a multiplex PCR assay on genomic DNA. The Illumina HiSeq System was used to sequence the amplified TCR beta libraries as 87-base-pair reads. The authors' pipeline ran thus. Across the 670 or so repertoires, a later analysis counted approximately 75 million unique TCR beta chains, 9 million to 14 million of which were shared by at least two donors. Raw reads were error-corrected and collapsed into unique sequences by a nearest-neighbor algorithm in which closely related sequences were merged to remove PCR and sequencing errors. CDR3 sequences were aligned to IMGT reference sequences to assign V, D and J gene segments. For a sequence to be retained, at least a six-nucleotide match to both a V gene segment and a J gene segment was required. Rearrangements were classified as productive when the CDR3 lacked stop codons and remained in frame with V and J, and all other rearrangements were classified as non-productive. CDR3 was defined by IMGT convention, running from the second conserved V-encoded cysteine to the conserved J-encoded phenylalanine. In an earlier analysis of around 600 of the donors, sequences lacking an unambiguous match to a single V gene segment were excluded. An earlier analysis of a few hundred of the donors called V segments functional above 56.7% productive rearrangements and segregating when the between-donor standard deviation exceeded 5%. A statistical classification framework was built to diagnose cytomegalovirus status from the catalog of TCR beta chain sequences. V and J gene assignment, in a later analysis, came from comparing TCR nucleotide sequences with IMGT/GENE-DB human TR gene sequences. The TCRdist pipeline was used in a later analysis to assign CDR3 sequences and most-parsimonious VDJ recombination scenarios. A later analysis defined each TCR beta chain by its CDR3 amino acid sequence plus V-gene family, and excluded reads lacking a unique V-gene family. In a later analysis, 500 to 700 highly shared, low-generation-probability nucleotide sequences were removed to address suspected cross-contamination and a sequencing artifact. For each public chain, a later analysis derived a clonal expansion index from normalized ranks of inferred template counts within each repertoire. A later analysis computed generation probabilities with a VDJ recombination model fitted to out-of-frame rearrangements, and checked the results against IGoR. In a later analysis, hypergeometric tests were used to score TCR-TCR, TCR-HLA and TCR-CMV co-occurrence, with a repertoire-size bias correction applied to TCR pairs. In a later analysis, false discovery rates were estimated by permuting HLA or CMV assignments 20 times. In a later analysis, co-occurring TCRs were grouped using DBSCAN, and TCRdist sequence similarity was added for clustering within HLA-allele-positive subsets. For co-occurrence clustering, repertoires with fewer than 30,000 or more than 120,000 public chains were excluded, along with five repertoires with anomalous nucleotide sharing. Not all clones reach the TCRdb copy of this immuneACCESS table, which keeps in-frame sequences only. Checked studies attribute under half of the gap to unresolved V genes and leave the rest unexplained. Clone size and V and J calls were adopted from that table, with D and trimming inferred from the DNA. The sample contains 200,000 to 250,000 clones, 82% of them found a single time. The top ten hold 5% to 6% of the sample.

This clone was found a few times. Its antigen is still unknown. No quality values exist for individual bases; no much larger clone is one base distant. Per the germline V gene, KGHSY is the CDR1 and FQNENV is the CDR2. A distance of 11 bases separates the germline ends of V and J, which lose 4 bases and 7 bases respectively. The cysteine opens and the phenylalanine closes a CDR3 of 13 amino acids. Only the CDR3 portion is preserved as DNA: 39 bases, with reading frame beginning at the first base. The cohort comprised around 690 healthy bone marrow donors. At the time of sampling, every cohort member was nominally healthy, though immune exposures that went unrecorded were likely present. The donor was CMV seropositive and belonged to the group of more than 250 seropositive cohort members. Every donor gave a peripheral blood sample, and the peripheral blood mononuclear cells from that sample were used for TCR beta sequencing. The Qiagen DNeasy Blood Extraction Kit was used to extract genomic DNA from the blood cell samples.

The receptor's source is a woman between 40 and 50 years old in good health and CMV-seropositive. Sequencing was carried out using PBMCs. Rearrangement joined TRBV16 to TRBJ2-1, with an unclear D gene assignment. The CDR3 has the sequence CASSPARTNEQFF. The base sequence is TGTGCCAGCAGCCCCGCCCGCACTAATGAGCAGTTCTTC.